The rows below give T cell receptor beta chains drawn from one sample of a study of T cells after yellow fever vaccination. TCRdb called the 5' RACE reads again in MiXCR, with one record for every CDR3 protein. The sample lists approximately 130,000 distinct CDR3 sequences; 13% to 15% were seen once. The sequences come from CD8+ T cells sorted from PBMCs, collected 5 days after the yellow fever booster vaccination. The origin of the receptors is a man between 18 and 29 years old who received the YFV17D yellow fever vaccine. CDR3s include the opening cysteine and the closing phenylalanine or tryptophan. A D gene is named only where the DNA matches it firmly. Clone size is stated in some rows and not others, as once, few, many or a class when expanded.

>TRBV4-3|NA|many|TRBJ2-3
CASSQDERAGDTQYF
TGCGCCAGCAGCCAAGACGAGAGGGCCGGGGATACGCAGTATTTT
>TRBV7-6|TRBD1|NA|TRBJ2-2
CASSSTGGLNTGELFF
TGTGCCAGCAGCTCAACAGGGGGTTTGAACACCGGGGAGCTGTTTTTT
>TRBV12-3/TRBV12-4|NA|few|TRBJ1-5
CASSDSASRPQHF
TGTGCCAGCAGTGACAGTGCGTCTCGGCCCCAGCATTTT
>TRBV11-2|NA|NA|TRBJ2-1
CASSFAQGTLYNEQFF
TGTGCCAGCAGCTTCGCTCAGGGGACACTATACAATGAGCAGTTCTTC
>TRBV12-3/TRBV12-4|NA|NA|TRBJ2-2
CASRPSHTGELFF
TGTGCCAGCAGACCTTCACACACCGGGGAGCTGTTTTTT
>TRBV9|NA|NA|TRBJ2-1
CASSVAVYNEQFF
TGTGCCAGCAGCGTAGCCGTCTACAATGAGCAGTTCTTC
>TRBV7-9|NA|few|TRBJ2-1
CASSFPNPALDNEQFF
TGTGCCAGCAGCTTTCCGAACCCTGCGTTAGACAATGAGCAGTTCTTC
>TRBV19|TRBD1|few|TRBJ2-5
CASSIDLGQQETQYF
TGTGCCAGTAGTATAGACTTGGGACAGCAAGAGACCCAGTACTTC
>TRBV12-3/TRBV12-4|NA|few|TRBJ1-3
CASSLMARPGNTIYF
TGTGCCAGCAGTTTAATGGCTCGCCCTGGAAACACCATATATTTT
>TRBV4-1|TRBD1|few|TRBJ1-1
CASRDRGVSNTEAFF
TGCGCCAGCAGGGACAGGGGTGTTTCGAACACTGAAGCTTTCTTT
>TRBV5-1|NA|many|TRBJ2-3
CASSLKADTQYF
TGCGCCAGCAGCTTGAAAGCAGATACGCAGTATTTT
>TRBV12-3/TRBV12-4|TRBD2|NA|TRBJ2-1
CASSSGLVDNEQFF
TGTGCCAGCAGTTCGGGACTAGTGGACAATGAGCAGTTCTTC
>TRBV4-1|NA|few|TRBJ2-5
CASSQSMVSETQYF
TGCGCCAGCAGCCAAAGTATGGTGTCAGAGACCCAGTACTTC
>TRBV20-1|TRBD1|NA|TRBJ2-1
CSARQGNYNEQFF
TGCAGTGCGCGACAGGGTAACTACAATGAGCAGTTCTTC
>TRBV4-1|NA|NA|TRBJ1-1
CASSQVSPNTEAFF
TGCGCCAGCAGCCAAGTCTCCCCGAACACTGAAGCTTTCTTT